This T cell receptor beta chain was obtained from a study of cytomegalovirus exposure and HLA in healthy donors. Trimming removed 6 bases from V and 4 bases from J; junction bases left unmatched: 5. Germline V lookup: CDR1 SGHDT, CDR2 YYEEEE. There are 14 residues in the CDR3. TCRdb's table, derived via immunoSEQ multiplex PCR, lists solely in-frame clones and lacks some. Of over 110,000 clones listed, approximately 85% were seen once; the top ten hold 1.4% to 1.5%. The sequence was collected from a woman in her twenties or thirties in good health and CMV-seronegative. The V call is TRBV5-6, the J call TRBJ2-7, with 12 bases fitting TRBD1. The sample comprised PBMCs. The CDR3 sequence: CASTPGQGAYEQYF. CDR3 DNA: TGTGCCAGCACCCCGGGACAGGGGGCTTACGAGCAGTACTTC. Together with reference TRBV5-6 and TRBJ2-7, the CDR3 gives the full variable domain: DAGVTQSPTHLIKTRGQQVTLRCSPKSGHDTVSWYQQALGQGPQFIFQYYEEEERQRGNFPDRFSGHQFPNYSSELNVNALLLGDSALYLCASTPGQGAYEQYFGPGTRLTVT.